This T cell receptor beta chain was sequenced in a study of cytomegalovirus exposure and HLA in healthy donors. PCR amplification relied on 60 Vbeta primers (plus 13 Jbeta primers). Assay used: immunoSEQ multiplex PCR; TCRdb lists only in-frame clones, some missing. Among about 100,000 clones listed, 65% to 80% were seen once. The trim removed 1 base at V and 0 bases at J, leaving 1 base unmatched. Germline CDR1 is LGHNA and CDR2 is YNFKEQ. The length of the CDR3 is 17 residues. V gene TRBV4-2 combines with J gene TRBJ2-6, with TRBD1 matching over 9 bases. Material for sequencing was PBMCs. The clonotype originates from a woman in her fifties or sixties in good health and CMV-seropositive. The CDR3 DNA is TGTGCCAGCAGCCAAGGGACAGGGGACTCTGGGGCCAACGTCCTGACTTTC. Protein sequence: CASSQGTGDSGANVLTF.